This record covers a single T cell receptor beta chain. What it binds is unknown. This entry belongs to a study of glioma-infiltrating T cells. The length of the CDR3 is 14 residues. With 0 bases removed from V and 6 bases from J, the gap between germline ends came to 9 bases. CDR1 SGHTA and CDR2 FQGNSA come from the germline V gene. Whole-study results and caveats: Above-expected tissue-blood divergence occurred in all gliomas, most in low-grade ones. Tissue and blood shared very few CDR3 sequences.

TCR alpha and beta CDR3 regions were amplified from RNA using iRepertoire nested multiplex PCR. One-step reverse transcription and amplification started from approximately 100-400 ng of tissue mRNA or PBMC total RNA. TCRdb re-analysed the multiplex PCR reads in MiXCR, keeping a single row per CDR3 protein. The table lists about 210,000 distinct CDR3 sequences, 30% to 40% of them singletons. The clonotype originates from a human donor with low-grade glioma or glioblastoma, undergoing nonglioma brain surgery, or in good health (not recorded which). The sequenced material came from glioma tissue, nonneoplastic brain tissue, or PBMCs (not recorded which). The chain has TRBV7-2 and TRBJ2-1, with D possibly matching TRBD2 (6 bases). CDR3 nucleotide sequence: TGTGCCAGCAGCTTAGCCCGCGGGACCAATGAGCAGTTCTTC. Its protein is CASSLARGTNEQFF. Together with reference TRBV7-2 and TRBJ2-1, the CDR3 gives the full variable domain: GAGVSQSPSNKVTEKGKDVELRCDPISGHTALYWYRQSLGQGLEFLIYFQGNSAPDKSGLPSDRFSAERTGGSVSTLTIQRTQQEDSAVYLCASSLARGTNEQFFGPGTRLTVL.